The 22 T cell receptor beta chains presented below share a single source sample, sequenced in a study of monozygotic twins with inflammatory bowel disease. After re-calling the 5' RACE reads, TCRdb lists one entry per CDR3 protein, DNA absent. Across under 150,000 distinct CDR3 sequences, the top ten clones capture roughly 2.5% of the sample. Sequencing was carried out using blood. All receptors derive from a human donor with ulcerative colitis or Crohn's disease, or a healthy co-twin of an affected twin (not recorded which).

This chain connects TRBV18 to TRBJ2-1; TCRdb selects TRBD1, and the lack of DNA leaves this call unchecked. Germline CDR1 reads KGHSH; CDR2 reads LQKENI. This CDR3 contains 16 residues. The chain's CDR3 is CASSLTGAISYNEQFF. The entire variable domain, with the rest obtained from reference TRBV18 and TRBJ2-1, is as follows: NAGVMQNPRHLVRRRGQEARLRCSPMKGHSHVYWYRQLPEEGLKFMVYLQKENIIDESGMPKERFSAEFPKEGPSILRIQQVVRGDSAAYFCASSLTGAISYNEQFFGPGTRLTVL.

This chain connects TRBV18 to TRBJ1-4; TCRdb's D call, TRBD1, is unchecked because there is no DNA. The CDR3 consists of 16 residues. Germline assignment: CDR1 KGHSH and CDR2 LQKENI. This CDR3 is CASSPPTGASNEKLFF.

The chain is built from TRBV5-6 and TRBJ2-7; the D gene TCRdb calls, TRBD2, cannot be checked with no DNA. Germline loops: CDR1 SGHDT, CDR2 YYEEEE. The CDR3 loop spans 12 amino acids. This CDR3 reads CASSSAGSRQYF.

CDR3 protein: CSARADRGYYEQYF. V gene TRBV20-1 combines with J gene TRBJ2-7; the TCRdb D gene call, TRBD1, has no DNA to confirm it. CDR1 and CDR2 (germline): DFQATT, SNEGSKA (reference sequence). There are 14 residues in the CDR3.

This chain connects TRBV3-1 to TRBJ1-3. Germline lookup yields CDR1 LGHDT and CDR2 YNNKEL (reference sequence). The length of the CDR3 is 15 residues. The CDR3 loop reads CASSQDRTSGNTIYF.

This chain connects TRBV4-3 to TRBJ2-2; the D call of TRBD2 rests on TCRdb alone, since no DNA is present to check it. This CDR3 comprises 17 residues. Germline V CDR1 and CDR2: LGHNA, YSLEER. The CDR3 loop reads CASSQELAGFVAGELFF.

The CDR3 spells CSAASPGGGQETQYF. The chain recombines TRBV20-1 with TRBJ2-5; no DNA is available, so the TRBD1 call from TCRdb remains unchecked. The CDR3 runs 15 residues. The germline gives CDR1 DFQATT, CDR2 SNEGSKA (reference sequence).

The gene calls are TRBV19 and TRBJ1-5; TCRdb's D gene call, TRBD1, goes unchecked for lack of DNA. In germline, CDR1 is LNHDA, CDR2 SQIVND (reference sequence). The CDR3 extends over 15 amino acids. The CDR3: CASSASGQGGQPQHF.

The chain employs TRBV4-1 and TRBJ1-1; there is no DNA to check the TCRdb D call of TRBD1. Per germline, CDR1 MGHRA and CDR2 YSYEKL. The CDR3 consists of 15 residues. The CDR3 sequence: CASSFDPGQDTEAFF.

The rearrangement joins TRBV4-3 to TRBJ2-1; the TCRdb D gene call, TRBD2, has no DNA to confirm it. This CDR3 region has 18 residues. Germline V lookup: CDR1 LGHNA, CDR2 YSLEER. The CDR3 sequence is CASSQGLAGGRAYNEQFF.

The rearrangement joins TRBV30 to TRBJ2-3; without DNA, the TCRdb call of TRBD2 cannot be checked. CDR1 is GTSNPN, CDR2 SVGIG, per germline (reference sequence). CDR3 size: 12 residues. CDR3 in amino acids: CAWSVREDTQYF.

The V and J genes are TRBV10-3 and TRBJ1-1; checking the TCRdb D call of TRBD1 is not possible without DNA. The germline V gene has CDR1 ENHRY and CDR2 SYGVKD. CDR3 length: 14 amino acids. The CDR3: CAISGVQGATEAFF.

The chain couples TRBV30 to TRBJ1-5; absent DNA, TCRdb's TRBD1 call cannot be checked. This CDR3 spans 14 amino acids. Germline CDR1 is GTSNPN and CDR2 is SVGIG (reference sequence). CDR3 region: CAWSLRASNQPQHF.

The chain recombines TRBV7-2 with TRBJ2-7; TCRdb names TRBD1, which stays unverified in the absence of DNA. Germline-derived CDR1 and CDR2 are SGHTA and FQGNSA. The CDR3 spans 13 residues. The CDR3 sequence: CASSLRGNYEQYF.

The chain has TRBV15 and TRBJ2-3; without DNA, the TCRdb call of TRBD2 cannot be checked. Per germline, CDR1 LNHNV and CDR2 YYDKDF (reference sequence). The length of the CDR3 is 16 residues. CDR3 region: CATSRGLAEVTDTQYF.

This chain connects TRBV20-1 to TRBJ1-2. The germline CDR1 and CDR2 sequences are DFQATT and SNEGSKA (reference sequence). The CDR3 is 14 residues long. CDR3 in amino acids: CSARDVLTGYGYTF.

V gene TRBV24-1 combines with J gene TRBJ2-3; checking the TCRdb D call of TRBD2 is not possible without DNA. Germline-derived CDR1 and CDR2 are KGHDR and SFDVKD. CDR3 length: 18 residues. CDR3 protein: CATSDPAPSGVGTDTQYF.

The V and J genes are TRBV10-3 and TRBJ1-2; the D call from TCRdb, TRBD1, cannot be confirmed without DNA. In germline, CDR1 is ENHRY, CDR2 SYGVKD. The CDR3 has 14 residues. CDR3 sequence: CAIGGTRADYGYTF.

The V and J genes are TRBV20-1 and TRBJ2-5; TCRdb lists TRBD1, though no DNA is available to test this call. CDR3 length: 16 residues. Germline values: CDR1 DFQATT, CDR2 SNEGSKA (reference sequence). The CDR3 sequence: CSAKRLAGAQGETQYF.

The chain carries TRBV7-9 and TRBJ2-1; no DNA is available, so the TRBD1 call from TCRdb remains unchecked. Looked up from germline, CDR1 is SEHNR and CDR2 is FQNEAQ (reference sequence). The CDR3 has 14 residues. This CDR3 reads CASSLMAGGNEQFF.

V usage is TRBV5-1 and J usage is TRBJ2-3; no DNA is available, so the TRBD2 call from TCRdb remains unchecked. CDR3 length: 13 residues. CDR1 SGHRS and CDR2 YFSETQ come from the germline V gene. CDR3 amino acids: CASSLRETDTQYF.

The rearrangement links TRBV20-1 to TRBJ1-5; as DNA is missing, the TRBD1 call by TCRdb cannot be tested. Germline loops: CDR1 DFQATT, CDR2 SNEGSKA (reference sequence). The CDR3 consists of 16 residues. CDR3 protein: CSASPDRIYSNQPQHF.